The sequence of this TCR beta chain was determined in a study of response to subunit inactivated influenza vaccine. TCRdb reprocessed the RT-PCR reads with MiXCR, giving one entry per CDR3 protein. The sample consists of hundreds of thousands of distinct CDR3 sequences, around 18% of them appearing once. Study results and caveats: Researchers suggested that each seasonal influenza vaccination recruits few new T cells.

The CDR3 loop spans 14 amino acids. Germline V lookup: CDR1 DFQATT, CDR2 SNEGSKA (reference sequence). Trimming removed 6 bases from V and 0 bases from J, with 11 bases in between. Turning to this clonotype: The antigen is undetermined.

The sample here was PBMCs from blood, taken about 5 days after vaccination. The clonotype comes from a man over 45 who received an inactivated influenza vaccine. The chain links TRBV20-1 to TRBJ1-4; D unclear. The CDR3 loop reads CSAEGATTNEKLFF. DNA of the CDR3: TGCAGTGCAGAGGGCGCCACAACTAATGAAAAACTGTTTTTT.